This passage covers 30 T cell receptor beta chains from one sample sequenced in a study of OX40 agonist ivuxolimab in advanced cancers. The method was immunoSEQ multiplex PCR; TCRdb's version includes in-frame clones alone and lacks a portion of them. The profile shows 40,000 to 50,000 clones, about 80% of them singletons. The sequenced sample was CD4+ or CD8+ T cells sorted from blood, obtained in a trial of the OX40 agonist ivuxolimab. The receptors were sampled from an adult with an advanced solid tumor such as melanoma, head and neck, liver or kidney cancer.

The genes are TRBV4-1 and TRBJ2-3; D is tentatively TRBD1 or TRBD2 (5 bases each). Trimming cost V 0 bases and J 0 bases, with 10 bases left between them. Germline loops: CDR1 MGHRA, CDR2 YSYEKL. The CDR3 is 16 amino acids. Written as DNA, the CDR3 is TGCGCCAGCAGCCAAGATTGGGGCGGGAGCACAGATACGCAGTATTTT. Protein: CASSQDWGGSTDTQYF.

Relative to its sample, this clone is medium-sized (0.01 to 0.1%). The chain carries TRBV7-2 and TRBJ2-4; 9 positions match TRBD1. The V segment lost 5 bases and the J segment 5 bases; nucleotides outside the gene matches: 4. Per germline, CDR1 SGHTA and CDR2 FQGNSA. The CDR3 loop spans 14 amino acids. The CDR3 loop reads CASSPRTGENIQYF. CDR3 DNA sequence: TGTGCCAGCAGCCCACGGACAGGGGAAAACATTCAGTACTTC.

In nucleotides, the CDR3 is TGCGCCAGCAGTCAAAGGGGAGGTCAGCCCCAGCATTTT. Translating it yields CASSQRGGQPQHF. The gene calls are TRBV23-1 and TRBJ1-5; a weak D match, TRBD1 (5 bases). TRBV23-1 is sorted into the ORF group, with uncertain function. This CDR3 has 13 amino acids. V was cut by 2 bases and J by 6 bases, with 8 bases left in between.

This sequence joins TRBV5-1 and TRBJ2-6; D ambiguous. The CDR3 has 17 residues. Between the trimmed V and J ends, which lost 6 bases and 5 bases, there was a span of 21 bases. Germline V lookup: CDR1 SGHRS, CDR2 YFSETQ. The CDR3 nucleotides are TGCGCCAGCATATCAGCCGGTTCACAAAGTCGGGCCAACGTCCTGACTTTC. It translates to CASISAGSQSRANVLTF.

V and J are TRBV30 and TRBJ1-4; the match to TRBD1 covers 7 bases. Unmatched junction bases numbered 3, after V lost 5 bases and J lost 6 bases. The CDR3 sequence is 12 residues long. Germline V lookup: CDR1 GTSNPN, CDR2 SVGIG (reference sequence). DNA of the CDR3: TGTGCCTGGGCCGGACAGGATGAAAAACTGTTTTTT. Residues: CAWAGQDEKLFF.

The chain has TRBV9 and TRBJ1-2; D not certain. The CDR3 is 15 amino acids. V was shortened by 6 bases and J by 4 bases, with 19 bases between the two germline ends. Germline V gene data show CDR1 as SGDLS and CDR2 as YYNGEE. CDR3 loop: CASKTESRKTYGYTF. DNA for the CDR3: TGTGCCAGCAAAACCGAGTCAAGAAAGACCTATGGCTACACCTTC.

This chain connects TRBV19 to TRBJ2-5, with TRBD2 matching 11 bases. Germline V gene lookup returns CDR1 LNHDA and CDR2 SQIVND (reference sequence). This CDR3 spans 17 amino acids. Trimming cost V 1 base and J 2 bases; bases outside gene matches: 6. CDR3 protein: CASSIASTSGVQETQYF. CDR3 sequence (DNA): TGTGCCAGTAGTATAGCTTCGACTAGCGGGGTACAAGAGACCCAGTACTTC.

This clone occurred a few times. This chain connects TRBV6-6 to TRBJ2-2; TRBD1 or TRBD2 may be the D gene (5 bases each). This CDR3 is 14 amino acids long. CDR1 and CDR2 from the germline V gene are MNHNY and SVGAGI (reference sequence). With 6 bases removed from V and 1 base from J, the gap between germline ends came to 9 bases. The CDR3 here is CASSLGRNTGELFF. The DNA for the CDR3 is TGTGCCAGCAGCTTGGGACGGAACACCGGGGAGCTGTTTTTT.

The sample holds one count of this clone. This rearrangement joins TRBV28 to TRBJ1-4; D unresolved. CDR1 and CDR2 from the germline V gene are MDHEN and SYDVKM. The CDR3 has 13 residues. The V end was cut by 8 bases, the J end by 0 bases, with 7 bases between. The DNA of the CDR3 is TGTGCCAGCCGGAGTTCAACTAATGAAAAACTGTTTTTT. Translating it yields CASRSSTNEKLFF.

The gene calls are TRBV29-1 and TRBJ2-1; D is unclear. Germline V CDR1 and CDR2: SQVTM, ANQGSEA. With 8 bases removed from V and 5 bases from J, the gap between germline ends came to 4 bases. CDR3 length: 9 residues. CDR3 coding DNA: TGCAGCACGGACAATGAGCAGTTCTTC. Its translation: CSTDNEQFF.

The chain uses TRBV15 and TRBJ2-1, with 11 positions matching TRBD2. This CDR3 spans 19 amino acids. The V segment lost 0 bases and the J segment 8 bases; nucleotides outside the gene matches: 15. Germline values: CDR1 LNHNV, CDR2 YYDKDF (reference sequence). CDR3 sequence reads: CATSREVLAGAGNNHEQFF. The CDR3 region has the DNA TGTGCCACCAGCAGAGAAGTACTAGCGGGAGCTGGGAATAACCATGAGCAGTTCTTC.

CDR3 protein: CASRASGSWDEQFF. The CDR3 nucleotides read TGTGCCAGCAGGGCTAGCGGGAGTTGGGATGAGCAGTTCTTC. V gene TRBV6-6 combines with J gene TRBJ2-1; TRBD2 matches at 10 bases. Germline CDR1 and CDR2: MNHNY and SVGAGI (reference sequence). V gave up 6 bases and J gave up 8 bases; unmatched junction bases: 7. The CDR3 length is 14 residues.

This rearrangement joins TRBV7-2 to TRBJ1-1; 8 bases align to TRBD1. J lost 6 bases, V lost 1 base, and 7 bases had no gene match. CDR3 length equals 15 residues. Germline V gives CDR1 SGHTA, CDR2 FQGNSA. This chain's CDR3 is CASSLGLGQGPEAFF. For the CDR3, the DNA is TGTGCCAGCAGCTTAGGCCTAGGACAGGGCCCTGAAGCTTTCTTT. Filled out from reference TRBV7-2 and TRBJ1-1, the complete variable domain reads GAGVSQSPSNKVTEKGKDVELRCDPISGHTALYWYRQSLGQGLEFLIYFQGNSAPDKSGLPSDRFSAERTGGSVSTLTIQRTQQEDSAVYLCASSLGLGQGPEAFFGQGTRLTVV.

This clone has a handful of counts. The rearrangement links TRBV28 to TRBJ1-1, with a tentative D call TRBD1 (6 bases). V was shortened by 7 bases and J by 5 bases, with 14 bases between the two germline ends. Germline V lookup: CDR1 MDHEN, CDR2 SYDVKM. The CDR3 is 13 residues long. CDR3 nucleotide sequence: TGTGCCAGCACCCTAAGGGGGGTTACTGAAGCTTTCTTT. Protein sequence: CASTLRGVTEAFF.

The chain carries TRBV30 and TRBJ2-7, with D uncertain. Per germline, CDR1 GTSNPN and CDR2 SVGIG (reference sequence). The V gene lost 2 bases and the J gene lost 0 bases, with 8 bases spanning the gap. The CDR3 has 13 amino acids. The CDR3 DNA reads as TGTGCCTGGAGTAGACAAAGCTCCTACGAGCAGTACTTC. Translated: CAWSRQSSYEQYF. Looking up the rest from reference TRBV30 and TRBJ2-7 gives the full variable domain: SQTIHQWPATLVQPVGSPLSLECTVEGTSNPNLYWYRQAAGRGLQLLFYSVGIGQISSEVPQNLSASRPQDRQFILSSKKLLLSDSGFYLCAWSRQSSYEQYFGPGTRLTVT.

V is TRBV6-1 and J is TRBJ2-1; D gene unclear. Trimming stripped 6 bases from V and 8 bases from J, with 14 bases between. The germline gives CDR1 MNHNS, CDR2 SASEGT. CDR3 size: 13 residues. The chain's CDR3 is CASRWFPPYEQFF. CDR3 DNA: TGTGCCAGCAGGTGGTTTCCACCTTATGAGCAGTTCTTC.

The chain employs TRBV4-1 and TRBJ2-5; D is possibly TRBD1 or TRBD2 (5 bases each). The DNA end is a closer match to TRBJ2-7, so the J assignment may be wrong. The germline V gene encodes CDR1 MGHRA and CDR2 YSYEKL. The CDR3 has 16 amino acids. Here the CDR3 DNA reads TGCGCCAGCAGCCAGGCAACCGGGACCGCGCCCTACGAGCAGTACTTC. Its protein is CASSQATGTAPYEQYF.

The chain uses TRBV7-2 and TRBJ1-1; 9 bases fit TRBD1. V was clipped by 6 bases and J by 5 bases; unmatched bases: 22. The CDR3 covers 19 residues. Per the germline V gene, CDR1 is SGHTA and CDR2 is FQGNSA. Written as DNA, the CDR3 is TGTGCCAGCAGATCGCACCCCGGGACAGGGACTTTAAGTGGGACTGAAGCTTTCTTT. This codes for CASRSHPGTGTLSGTEAFF.

This chain joins TRBV30 and TRBJ1-2, with D tentatively TRBD1 (5 bases). Trimming shortened V by 0 bases and J by 3 bases, and 8 bases separated the two germline ends. CDR1 and CDR2 (germline): GTSNPN, SVGIG (reference sequence). This CDR3 has 13 residues. The CDR3 nucleotides are TGTGCCTGGAGTGTGGACACCTACTATGGCTACACCTTC. Translated, it gives CAWSVDTYYGYTF.

The rearrangement uses TRBV2 and TRBJ1-3; D is undetermined. V was pared by 2 bases and J by 0 bases, with 11 bases between. This CDR3 contains 16 residues. Germline CDR1 is SNHLY and CDR2 is FYNNEI. The CDR3 bases are TGTGCCAGCAGTGAATTCCGGCCCGGCTCTGGAAACACCATATATTTT. This codes for CASSEFRPGSGNTIYF.

This chain joins TRBV7-8 and TRBJ1-3; D gene uncertain. Germline lookup yields CDR1 SGHVS and CDR2 FQNEAQ. The CDR3 consists of 15 residues. The germline V and J ends were trimmed by 4 bases and 0 bases, with 10 bases remaining between them. The chain's CDR3 is CASSSAGFSGNTIYF. The CDR3 DNA reads as TGTGCCAGCAGCTCGGCAGGATTCTCTGGAAACACCATATATTTT.

V and J are TRBV2 and TRBJ2-2, with D possibly TRBD1 on 6 matching bases. Trimming left V 5 bases short and J 2 bases short, with 12 bases between. This CDR3 is 15 amino acids long. Germline assignment: CDR1 SNHLY and CDR2 FYNNEI. CDR3 in amino acids: CASSQGIENTGELFF. As DNA, the CDR3 is TGTGCCAGCAGTCAGGGGATCGAAAACACCGGGGAGCTGTTTTTT.

Here the CDR3 reads CASSVTDRSANTGELFF. The CDR3 DNA reads as TGTGCCAGCAGTGTGACTGACAGGAGTGCGAACACCGGGGAGCTGTTTTTT. The chain recombines TRBV6-1 with TRBJ2-2; D is possibly TRBD1 (6 bases). With 4 bases removed from V and 0 bases from J, the gap between germline ends came to 15 bases. CDR1 is MNHNS, CDR2 SASEGT, per germline. The CDR3 is made up of 17 amino acids.

The table lists this clone with a count of one. The chain recombines TRBV7-9 with TRBJ2-1; 8 bases fit TRBD1. Germline CDR1 is SEHNR and CDR2 is FQNEAQ (reference sequence). Trimming cost V 5 bases and J 2 bases; bases outside gene matches: 2. The CDR3 totals 14 residues. CDR3 DNA sequence: TGTGCCAGCAGCCCGGACAGGGCCTACAATGAGCAGTTCTTC. This translates into CASSPDRAYNEQFF.

Comment on this clone: This same CDR3 is encoded by further DNA sequences in the sample. V is TRBV28 and J is TRBJ2-7; unclear D gene. Looked up from germline, CDR1 is MDHEN and CDR2 is SYDVKM. V lost 6 bases to trimming and J lost 6 bases, with 18 bases between them. The CDR3 is made up of 14 amino acids. The CDR3 protein is CASSLLKAIGEQYF. CDR3 bases: TGTGCCAGCAGCCTACTCAAGGCTATCGGCGAGCAGTACTTC.

This sequence joins TRBV9 and TRBJ2-3, with 7 nucleotides matching TRBD2. With V trimmed by 0 bases and J by 0 bases, 4 bases remained unmatched. The CDR3 loop spans 16 amino acids. CDR1 is SGDLS and CDR2 is YYNGEE in the germline V gene. CDR3 nucleotide sequence: TGTGCCAGCAGCGTAGGCCTAGCGGTTAGCACAGATACGCAGTATTTT. This sequence encodes CASSVGLAVSTDTQYF. The full variable domain, completed using reference TRBV9 and TRBJ2-3, is DSGVTQTPKHLITATGQRVTLRCSPRSGDLSVYWYQQSLDQGLQFLIQYYNGEERAKGNILERFSAQQFPDLHSELNLSSLELGDSALYFCASSVGLAVSTDTQYFGPGTRLTVL.

V is TRBV5-8 and J is TRBJ2-1; TRBD2 agrees at 7 bases. V lost 4 bases to trimming and J lost 10 bases; unmatched junction nucleotides: 5. The CDR3 runs to 12 residues. Germline V lookup: CDR1 SGHTS, CDR2 YDEGEE. This CDR3 reads CASSPGLREQFF. The CDR3 region has the DNA TGTGCCAGCAGCCCGGGACTACGGGAGCAGTTCTTC.

The J gene is TRBJ2-3, the V gene TRBV19; D is ambiguous. CDR1 is LNHDA, CDR2 SQIVND, per germline (reference sequence). The length of the CDR3 is 15 residues. Trimming removed 0 bases at V and 6 bases at J, with 13 bases between. This chain's CDR3 is CASSIDGFKRDTQYF. The CDR3 DNA reads as TGTGCCAGTAGTATAGATGGATTCAAACGGGATACGCAGTATTTT.

This clone was found once. The rearrangement joins TRBV15 to TRBJ1-5; D uncertain. CDR1 LNHNV and CDR2 YYDKDF come from the germline V gene (reference sequence). The CDR3 loop spans 13 amino acids. The V end was cut by 4 bases, the J end by 7 bases, with 11 bases between. CDR3 coding DNA: TGTGCCACCAGCACCTCGAGGGAACAGCCCCAGCATTTT. It encodes CATSTSREQPQHF.

The CDR3 region has the DNA TGTGCCAGTAGTATAGGAACAGGACAGTTGAACACTGAAGCTTTCTTT. Amino acid sequence: CASSIGTGQLNTEAFF. The V and J genes are TRBV19 and TRBJ1-1, with a tentative D call TRBD1 (6 bases). CDR1 and CDR2 (germline): LNHDA, SQIVND (reference sequence). CDR3 length equals 16 residues. Between the trimmed V and J ends, which lost 1 base and 0 bases, there was a span of 12 bases.